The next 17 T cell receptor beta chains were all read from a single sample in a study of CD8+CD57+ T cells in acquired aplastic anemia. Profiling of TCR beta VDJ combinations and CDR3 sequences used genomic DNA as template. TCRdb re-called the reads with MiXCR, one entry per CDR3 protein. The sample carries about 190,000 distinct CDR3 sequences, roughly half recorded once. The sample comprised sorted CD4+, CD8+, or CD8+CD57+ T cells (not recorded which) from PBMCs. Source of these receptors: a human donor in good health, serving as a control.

The CDR3 region has the DNA TGTGCCAGCAGTTTAGGACAGGCGAGGTACGAGCAGTACTTC. This encodes CASSLGQARYEQYF. The genes are TRBV12-3 or TRBV12-4 and TRBJ2-7; a weak D match, TRBD1 (6 bases). The germline V and J ends were trimmed by 1 base and 4 bases, with 11 bases remaining between them. This CDR3 spans 14 amino acids.

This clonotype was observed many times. The CDR3 region is CASSYGRPGRKTGANVLTF. The CDR3 nucleotides are TGTGCCAGCAGTTACGGACGGCCGGGGAGGAAAACTGGGGCCAACGTCCTGACTTTC. The chain is built from TRBV6-2 or TRBV6-3 and TRBJ2-6; the D gene is possibly TRBD2 (6 bases). CDR3 size: 19 residues. Germline V gives CDR1 MNHEY, CDR2 SVGEGT. V lost 2 bases and J 2 bases, leaving 19 bases between the germline ends.

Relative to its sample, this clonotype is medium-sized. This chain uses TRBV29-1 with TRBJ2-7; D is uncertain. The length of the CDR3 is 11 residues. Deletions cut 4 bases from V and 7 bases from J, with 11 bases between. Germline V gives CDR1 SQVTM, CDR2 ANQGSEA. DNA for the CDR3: TGCAGCGTTGGAACCTCCCTGGAGCAGTACTTC. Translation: CSVGTSLEQYF.

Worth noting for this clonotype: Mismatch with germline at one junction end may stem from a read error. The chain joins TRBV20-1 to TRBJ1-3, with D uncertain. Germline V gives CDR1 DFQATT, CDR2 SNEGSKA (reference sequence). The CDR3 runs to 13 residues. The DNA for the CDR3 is TGCAGTGCTGGAGAGCGGGGTAGAGACACCATATATTTT. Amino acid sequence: CSAGERGRDTIYF.

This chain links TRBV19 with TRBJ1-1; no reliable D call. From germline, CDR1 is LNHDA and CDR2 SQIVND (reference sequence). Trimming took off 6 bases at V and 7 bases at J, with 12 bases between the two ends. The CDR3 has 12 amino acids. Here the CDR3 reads CASSPRRREAFF. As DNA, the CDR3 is TGTGCCAGTAGCCCAAGGAGGCGTGAAGCTTTCTTT.

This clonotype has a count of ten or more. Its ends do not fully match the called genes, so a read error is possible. CDR3 sequence: CASSSASLSLAGVYISYNEQFF. The CDR3 DNA follows: TGTGCTAGCAGTTCGGCTTCGTTATCTCTAGCGGGGGTTTATATCTCCTACAATGAGCAGTTCTTC. The chain combines TRBV7-7 with TRBJ2-1; 10 positions agree with TRBD2. The germline CDR1 and CDR2 sequences are SSHAT and FNYEAQ (reference sequence). The CDR3 is 22 residues long.

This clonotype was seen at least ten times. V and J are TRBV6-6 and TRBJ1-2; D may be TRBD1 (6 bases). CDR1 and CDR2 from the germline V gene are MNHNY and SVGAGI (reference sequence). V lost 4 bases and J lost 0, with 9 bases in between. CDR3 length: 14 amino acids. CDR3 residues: CASSSYRANYGYTF. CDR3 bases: TGTGCCAGCAGTTCCTACAGGGCTAACTATGGCTACACCTTC.

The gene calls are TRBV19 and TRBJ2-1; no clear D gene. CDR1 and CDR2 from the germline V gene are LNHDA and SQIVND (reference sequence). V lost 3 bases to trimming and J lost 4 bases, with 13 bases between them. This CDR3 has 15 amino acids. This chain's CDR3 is CASSMMGLLYNEQFF. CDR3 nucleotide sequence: TGTGCCAGTAGTATGATGGGCTTGTTATACAATGAGCAGTTCTTC. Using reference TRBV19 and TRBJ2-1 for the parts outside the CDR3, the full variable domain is DGGITQSPKYLFRKEGQNVTLSCEQNLNHDAMYWYRQDPGQGLRLIYYSQIVNDFQKGDIAEGYSVSREKKESFPLTVTSAQKNPTAFYLCASSMMGLLYNEQFFGPGTRLTVL.

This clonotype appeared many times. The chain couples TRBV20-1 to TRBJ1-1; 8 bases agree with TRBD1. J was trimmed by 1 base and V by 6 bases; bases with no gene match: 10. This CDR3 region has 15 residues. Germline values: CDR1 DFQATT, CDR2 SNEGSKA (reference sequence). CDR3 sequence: CSATNIGTGNTEAFF. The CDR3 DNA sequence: TGCAGTGCCACAAACATCGGGACAGGGAACACTGAAGCTTTCTTT.

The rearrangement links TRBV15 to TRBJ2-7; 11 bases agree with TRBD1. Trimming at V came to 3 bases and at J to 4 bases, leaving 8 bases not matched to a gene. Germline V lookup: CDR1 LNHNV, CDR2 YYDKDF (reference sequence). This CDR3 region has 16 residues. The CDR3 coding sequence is TGTGCCACCAGCAGCCCCCCGGGACAGGGGGGTTACGAGCAGTACTTC. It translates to CATSSPPGQGGYEQYF. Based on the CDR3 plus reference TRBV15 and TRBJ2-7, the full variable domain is DAMVIQNPRYQVTQFGKPVTLSCSQTLNHNVMYWYQQKSSQAPKLLFHYYDKDFNNEADTPDNFQSRRPNTSFCFLDIRSPGLGDTAMYLCATSSPPGQGGYEQYFGPGTRLTVT.

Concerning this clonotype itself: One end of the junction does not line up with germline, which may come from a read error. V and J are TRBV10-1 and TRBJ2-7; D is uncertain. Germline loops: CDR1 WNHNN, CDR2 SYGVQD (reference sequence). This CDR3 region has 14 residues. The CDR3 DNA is TGTGCCAGCAGCCCGGGTCGTTGGAGCTACGAGCAGTACTTC. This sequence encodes CASSPGRWSYEQYF.

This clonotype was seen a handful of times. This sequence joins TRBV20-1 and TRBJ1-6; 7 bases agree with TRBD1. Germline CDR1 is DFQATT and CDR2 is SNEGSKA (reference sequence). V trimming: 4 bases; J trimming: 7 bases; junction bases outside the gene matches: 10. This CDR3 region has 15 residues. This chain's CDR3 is CSATPGQHPNSPLHF. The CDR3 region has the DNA TGCAGTGCTACCCCGGGACAGCACCCGAATTCACCCCTCCACTTT.

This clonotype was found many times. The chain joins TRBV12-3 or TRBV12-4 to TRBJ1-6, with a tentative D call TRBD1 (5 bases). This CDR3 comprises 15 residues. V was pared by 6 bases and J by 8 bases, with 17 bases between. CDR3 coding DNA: TGTGCCAGCAGCCCCCACCAGGGTGAAGATTCACCCCTCCACTTT. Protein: CASSPHQGEDSPLHF.

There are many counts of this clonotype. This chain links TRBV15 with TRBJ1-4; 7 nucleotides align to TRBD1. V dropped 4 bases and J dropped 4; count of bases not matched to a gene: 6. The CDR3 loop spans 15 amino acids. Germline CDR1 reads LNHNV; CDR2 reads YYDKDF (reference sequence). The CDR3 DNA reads TGTGCCACCAGCACCTGGACAGGAGGTAATGAAAAACTGTTTTTT. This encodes CATSTWTGGNEKLFF. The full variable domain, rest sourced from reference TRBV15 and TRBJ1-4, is DAMVIQNPRYQVTQFGKPVTLSCSQTLNHNVMYWYQQKSSQAPKLLFHYYDKDFNNEADTPDNFQSRRPNTSFCFLDIRSPGLGDTAMYLCATSTWTGGNEKLFFGSGTQLSVL.

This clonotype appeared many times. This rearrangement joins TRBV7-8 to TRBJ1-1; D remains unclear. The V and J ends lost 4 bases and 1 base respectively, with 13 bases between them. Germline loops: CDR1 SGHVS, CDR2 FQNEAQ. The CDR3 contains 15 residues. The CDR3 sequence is CASSSPRLPNTEAFF. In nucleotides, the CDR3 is TGTGCCAGCAGCTCGCCCCGACTGCCGAACACTGAAGCTTTCTTT.

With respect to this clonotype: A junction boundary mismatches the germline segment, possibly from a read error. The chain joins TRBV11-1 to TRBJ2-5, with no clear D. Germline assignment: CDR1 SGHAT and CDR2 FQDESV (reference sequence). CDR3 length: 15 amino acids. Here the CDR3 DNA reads TGCGCCAGCAGCCAAGGGTCAGGTGCGAGGGAGACCCAGTACTTC. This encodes CASSQGSGARETQYF.

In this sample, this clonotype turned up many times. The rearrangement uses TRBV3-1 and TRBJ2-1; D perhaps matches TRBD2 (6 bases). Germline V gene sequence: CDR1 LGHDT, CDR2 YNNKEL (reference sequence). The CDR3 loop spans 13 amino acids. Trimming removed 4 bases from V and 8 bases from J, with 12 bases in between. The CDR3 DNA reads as TGTGCCAGCAGCCCTAGCGAAGTCGATGAGCAGTTCTTC. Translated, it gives CASSPSEVDEQFF.